This T cell receptor beta chain was sequenced for a study of blood T cell repertoires in COVID-19. This CDR3 region has 11 residues. Between the trimmed V and J ends, which lost 3 bases and 5 bases, there was a span of 2 bases. CDR1 and CDR2 from the germline V gene are MGHDK and SYGVNS. Clones were sequenced by immunoSEQ multiplex PCR, and TCRdb holds only the in-frame ones, with some missing. The sample holds 210,000 or so clones; roughly 86% are singletons and the top ten take about 12%. Sequencing was performed on peripheral blood. V and J are TRBV25-1 and TRBJ1-3; D gene unclear. The TCR was taken from a woman aged 40-49 years with acute or convalescent COVID-19. DNA for the CDR3: TGTGCCAGCAGTGACAGAAACACCATATATTTT. It yields the protein CASSDRNTIYF.